This T cell receptor (beta chain) was observed in a study of blood T cell repertoires in COVID-19. Germline trimming cut 4 bases from V and 2 bases from J; bases unmatched to any gene: 5. This CDR3 region has 14 residues. Germline values: CDR1 LGHDT, CDR2 YNNKEL (reference sequence). Source study methods: The authors estimated nucleated cell counts from reference gene primer amplification. Clones were read by immunoSEQ multiplex PCR, and TCRdb kept only the in-frame ones, dropping some. V and J calls and clone size are copied from that table; D and trimming were computed from the DNA. The sample has about 69,000 clones; around 83% are singletons.

This clonotype originated in a human donor in a cohort sampled during active COVID-19. V gene TRBV3-1 (or the pseudogene TRBV3-2) combines with J gene TRBJ2-7; 7 bases are a match to TRBD1. The sequencing input was peripheral blood. CDR3 amino acids: CASSPDRFTYEQYF. The CDR3 nucleotides are TGTGCCAGCAGCCCGGACAGGTTCACCTACGAGCAGTACTTC.